The 8 T cell receptor beta chains below all came from one sample that was sequenced in a study of OX40 agonist ivuxolimab in advanced cancers. Repertoires were generated with immunoSEQ multiplex PCR, while TCRdb's copy carries only in-frame clones and drops some. The sample carries under 80,000 clones, more than 85% recorded once. The sequencing here drew on CD4+ or CD8+ T cells sorted from blood, taken in a trial of the OX40 agonist ivuxolimab. These receptors were taken from an adult with an advanced solid tumor such as melanoma, head and neck, liver or kidney cancer.

The rearrangement joins TRBV7-8 to TRBJ1-5; TRBD1 might be the D (6 bases). Germline lookup yields CDR1 SGHVS and CDR2 FQNEAQ. Trimming removed 5 bases from V and 3 bases from J, with 11 bases in between. The CDR3 spans 14 residues. CDR3 residues: CASSLSGDNQPQHF. CDR3 DNA sequence: TGTGCCAGCAGCCTGTCAGGGGACAATCAGCCCCAGCATTTT. The variable domain in full, with the rest retrieved from reference TRBV7-8 and TRBJ1-5, is GAGVSQSPRYKVAKRGQDVALRCDPISGHVSLFWYQQALGQGPEFLTYFQNEAQLDKSGLPSDRFFAERPEGSVSTLKIQRTQQEDSAVYLCASSLSGDNQPQHFGDGTRLSIL.

The CDR3 region has the DNA TGCAGCGTTGTGGCGGGGGGCACAGATACGCAGTATTTT. This translates into CSVVAGGTDTQYF. This chain links TRBV29-1 with TRBJ2-3, with 7 bases fitting TRBD2. The CDR3 is 13 residues long. Germline V CDR1 and CDR2: SQVTM, ANQGSEA. J lost 1 base, V lost 4 bases, and 2 bases had no gene match.

The chain employs TRBV12-5 and TRBJ1-1, with D unresolved. The CDR3 length is 12 residues. The germline CDR1 and CDR2 sequences are LGHNT and FRNRAP. Trimming left V 4 bases short and J 9 bases short, with 12 bases between. The CDR3 DNA reads TGTGCTAGTGGTTACCCCGGAAGAAAAGCTTTCTTT. Amino acids: CASGYPGRKAFF.

As to this clone: This sample also contains other DNA sequences that code for the same CDR3. This chain connects TRBV27 to TRBJ2-1; D not certain. The V gene's germline CDR1 is MNHEY and CDR2 SMNVEV (reference sequence). V lost 5 bases to trimming and J lost 7 bases, with 6 bases between them. CDR3 length: 11 residues. CDR3 in amino acids: CASSSGNEQFF. DNA for the CDR3: TGTGCCAGCAGTAGTGGGAATGAGCAGTTCTTC.

The chain has TRBV10-2 and TRBJ2-7; tentatively, D is TRBD2 (6 bases). The CDR3 has 15 amino acids. Germline-derived CDR1 and CDR2 are WSHSY and SAAADI. Trimming took off 2 bases at V and 3 bases at J, with 14 bases between the two ends. The chain's CDR3 is CASSEPAEGIYEQYF. The CDR3 DNA reads as TGCGCCAGCAGTGAGCCTGCGGAGGGGATCTACGAGCAGTACTTC.

CDR3 loop: CASSSGLATSYEQYF. The CDR3 DNA follows: TGCGCCAGCAGCTCAGGACTAGCGACCTCCTACGAGCAGTACTTC. This chain uses TRBV5-1 with TRBJ2-7; TRBD2 matches 9 bases. V trimming: 3 bases; J trimming: 0 bases; junction bases outside the gene matches: 4. Germline values: CDR1 SGHRS, CDR2 YFSETQ. This CDR3 has 15 residues.

As concerns this clone: The CDR3 carries no conserved terminal phenylalanine or tryptophan, so it likely arises from a read error. The chain employs TRBV29-1 and TRBJ1-2, with a tentative D call TRBD1 (5 bases). Germline values: CDR1 SQVTM, CDR2 ANQGSEA. V dropped 4 bases and J dropped 5 bases, with 11 bases sitting between them. This CDR3 spans 12 amino acids. CDR3 sequence (DNA): TGCAGCGTTGTAGGGACGGAATATGGCTACACCCTC. Its translation is CSVVGTEYGYTL.

The chain uses TRBV5-1 and TRBJ2-1; 11 nucleotides agree with TRBD2. The ends lost 2 bases at V and 4 bases at J; junction bases unmatched: 5. The length of the CDR3 is 16 residues. Germline-derived CDR1 and CDR2 are SGHRS and YFSETQ. The CDR3 DNA reads TGCGCCAGCAGCTTTTTCCCTAGCGGGGGGTACAATGAGCAGTTCTTC. It specifies CASSFFPSGGYNEQFF.